A single sample is the source of the 6 T cell receptor beta chains below, sequenced in a study of T cell responses to AZD1222 COVID-19 vaccine. This table comes from immunoSEQ multiplex PCR, and its TCRdb copy is limited to in-frame clones, with some not included. Of over 120,000 clones listed, around 84% are singletons. The sample in question was peripheral blood, obtained 28 days after the second AZD1222 dose. These receptors originate from an adult who received the AZD1222 COVID-19 vaccine.

This sequence joins TRBV30 and TRBJ2-7; D is ambiguous. CDR3 length: 12 residues. The V and J ends lost 2 bases and 6 bases respectively, with 11 bases between them. The germline V gene has CDR1 GTSNPN and CDR2 SVGIG (reference sequence). DNA of the CDR3: TGTGCCTGGAGTCCGTTCCCCTTCGAGCAGTACTTC. As protein: CAWSPFPFEQYF.

This chain uses TRBV27 with TRBJ1-1; tentatively, D is TRBD1 (6 bases). Germline V gene data show CDR1 as MNHEY and CDR2 as SMNVEV (reference sequence). The CDR3 consists of 15 residues. The V gene lost 4 bases and the J gene lost 6 bases, with 18 bases spanning the gap. The CDR3: CASSWGKRTASEAFF. The CDR3 DNA reads TGTGCCAGCAGTTGGGGTAAGCGGACAGCCTCTGAAGCTTTCTTT.

This clone is a singleton in its sample. The chain uses TRBV5-1 and TRBJ1-1, with D hard to call. This CDR3 spans 13 amino acids. V was cut by 5 bases and J by 1 base, with 9 bases left in between. The germline V gene encodes CDR1 SGHRS and CDR2 YFSETQ. The CDR3 is CASSPLGNTEAFF. CDR3 coding DNA: TGCGCCAGCAGTCCACTGGGGAACACTGAAGCTTTCTTT. Full variable domain (remainder filled in from reference TRBV5-1 and TRBJ1-1): KAGVTQTPRYLIKTRGQQVTLSCSPISGHRSVSWYQQTPGQGLQFLFEYFSETQRNKGNFPGRFSGRQFSNSRSEMNVSTLELGDSALYLCASSPLGNTEAFFGQGTRLTVV.

This chain connects TRBV30 to TRBJ2-7; either TRBD1 or TRBD2 may supply D (6 bases each). Trimming shortened V by 8 bases and J by 4 bases, and 15 bases separated the two germline ends. From germline, CDR1 is GTSNPN and CDR2 SVGIG (reference sequence). CDR3 length: 12 amino acids. The DNA of the CDR3 is TGTGCCGGTACAGGGACTGGGTACGAGCAGTACTTC. Amino acid sequence: CAGTGTGYEQYF.

This clone was counted only a few times. Distinct nucleotide sequences in the sample also encode this CDR3. The chain joins TRBV6-5 to TRBJ1-5, with 7 bases aligning to TRBD1. The germline V gene has CDR1 MNHEY and CDR2 SVGAGI. With V trimmed by 4 bases and J by 0 bases, 3 bases remained unmatched. The CDR3 runs 15 residues. This chain's CDR3 is CASSSRQGSNQPQHF. In DNA, the CDR3 is TGTGCCAGCAGTTCCAGACAGGGTAGCAATCAGCCCCAGCATTTT.

This clone has only a few counts. The J gene is TRBJ2-7, the V gene TRBV10-1, with D maybe TRBD2 (5 bases). The CDR3 totals 13 residues. CDR1 and CDR2 (germline): WNHNN, SYGVQD (reference sequence). V dropped 5 bases and J dropped 7 bases, with 15 bases sitting between them. The CDR3 nucleotides read TGCGCCAGCAGTACGGAAATCCCGGGGGAGCAGTACTTC. Translated, it gives CASSTEIPGEQYF.